This T cell receptor beta chain was recovered during a study of cytomegalovirus exposure and HLA in healthy donors (dated by TCRdb to about 2017). Describing the broader study: An earlier analysis of around 600 of the donors reported roughly 270 Gb of sequence data and 120 million or so unique TCR beta sequences from about 200 million T cells. The aim of the study was to test whether cataloging public T cell receptors could identify signatures of past pathogen exposure. Of the 350 to 400 genotyped donors, approximately 80% fell in the genetic ancestry cluster associated with self-reported Caucasian donors. Rather than drawing on any new phenotypic data, the later analysis identified candidate immune exposures from TCR beta sequences and the way those sequences occurred across donors. A later analysis re-analyzed previously published TCR beta repertoires from 550 to 700 donors and added high-resolution HLA genotyping to study TCR occurrence patterns. An earlier analysis of around 540 of the donors applied high-throughput TCR beta sequencing to assess whether each TCR beta V gene segment acted as functional or pseudogenic. To predict cytomegalovirus infection status, the study combined high-throughput TCR immunosequencing, statistical association of individual TCRs with disease status, and machine learning. All discovery cohort repertoires had been generated on a single sequencing platform. Along with the approximately 600-subject first cohort, a separate validation cohort of over a hundred different subjects was used. Alongside the repertoire data, information on donor age, sex, ethnicity and CMV serostatus was compiled. Genome-wide SNP genotypes for about 60% of the 666 donors were used in a later genetic analysis, which treated that subset as a discovery cohort. Class I and class II HLA loci were covered by the typing at four-digit resolution. Among about 400 genotyped donors of the cohort, an average of roughly 230,000 unique TCR beta nucleotide sequences was sequenced per donor, of which about 20% were non-productive. About five DR-DQ haplotypes were treated as single units for association and clustering because of strong linkage in the cohort. An early release that covered some 640 HLA-typed donors contained around 300 gigabases of sequencing data and around 85 million unique TCR sequences. The study used immunosequencing to profile the T cell repertoires of more than 650 subjects and linked those repertoires to cytomegalovirus serostatus. Typing coverage varied by locus: about 629-630 donors for A, B, C, DRB1 and DQB1; roughly 500 for DQA1; nearly 610 for DPA1; roughly 470 for DPB1.

With regard to this clone: Its antigen remains unidentified. No much larger clone exists at a distance of one base, and base qualities are not known.

The V and J ends are trimmed by 3 bases and 0 bases, leaving 6 bases between them. The CDR3 starts with the cysteine, ends with the phenylalanine, and has 14 residues. The entry retains the CDR3 DNA only, 42 bases that are in frame from base 1. CDR1 and CDR2, per the germline V gene (reference sequence), are MNHEY and SMNVEV. The library was obtained by the immunoSEQ multiplex PCR assay. For the multiplex PCR, a mixture combining 60 forward primers for TCR Vbeta segments and 13 reverse primers for TCR Jbeta segments was used. A multiplex PCR assay on genomic DNA amplified the CDR3 region of rearranged TCR beta genes. The amplified TCR beta libraries were sequenced on the Illumina HiSeq System as 87-base-pair reads. On the authors' methods: A later analysis counted about 80 million unique TCR beta chains across the 666 repertoires, and about 10 million of these chains were shared by at least two donors. A nearest-neighbor algorithm error-corrected the raw reads and collapsed the reads into unique sequences, merging closely related sequences to remove PCR and sequencing errors. Alignment of CDR3 sequences to IMGT reference sequences was used to assign V, D and J gene segments. Each retained sequence needed at least a six-nucleotide match to both a V gene segment and a J gene segment. Rearrangements were called productive when the CDR3 lacked stop codons and stayed in frame with V and J; all others were non-productive. CDR3 was defined by IMGT convention, running from the second conserved V-encoded cysteine to the conserved J-encoded phenylalanine. Sequences without an unambiguous match to a single V gene segment were excluded from the earlier analysis of 500 to 700 of the donors. In an earlier analysis of 587 of the donors, V segments were called functional above 56.7% productive rearrangements and were called segregating when the between-donor standard deviation exceeded 5%. A statistical classification framework was built for diagnosing cytomegalovirus status from the catalog of TCR beta chain sequences. A later analysis assigned V and J genes by comparing TCR nucleotide sequences with IMGT/GENE-DB human TR gene sequences. Using the TCRdist pipeline, a later analysis assigned CDR3 sequences along with most-parsimonious VDJ recombination scenarios. In a later analysis, every TCR beta chain was defined by the combination of its CDR3 amino acid sequence and its V-gene family, and reads without a unique V-gene family were dropped. As a way to deal with suspected cross-contamination and a sequencing artifact, a later analysis dropped approximately 590 nucleotide sequences that were highly shared and had low generation probability. In a later analysis, a clonal expansion index was calculated for each public chain from normalized within-repertoire ranks of inferred template counts. In a later analysis, generation probabilities were computed with a VDJ recombination model fitted to out-of-frame rearrangements, and the resulting probabilities were checked against IGoR. A later analysis scored TCR-TCR, TCR-HLA and TCR-CMV co-occurrence with hypergeometric tests, applying a repertoire-size bias correction to TCR pairs. To estimate false discovery rates, a later analysis permuted the HLA or CMV assignments 20 times. In a later analysis, co-occurring TCRs were grouped using DBSCAN, with TCRdist sequence similarity added in when clustering inside HLA-allele-positive subsets. Co-occurrence clustering excluded repertoires with fewer than 30,000 or more than 120,000 public chains, plus five with anomalous nucleotide sharing. TCRdb stores this immuneACCESS table with in-frame sequences only. Part of the clones is absent; in the studies checked, under half of the shortfall reflects unresolved V genes, and no reason is known for the rest. That table is the source of V, J and clone size, and D and trimming were worked out from the DNA. The sample contains some 140,000 clones, over 60% of them found a single time. Over 2.5% of the sample comes from the top ten.

The cohort consisted of approximately 670 healthy bone marrow donors. Cohort members were all nominally healthy when sampled, although unrecorded immune exposures were likely present. The donor was CMV seronegative and was included in the group of a few hundred seronegative cohort members. A peripheral blood sample was provided by each donor, and peripheral blood mononuclear cells were used for TCR beta sequencing. The Qiagen DNeasy Blood Extraction Kit was used to extract genomic DNA from the blood cell samples. The study at large found these results: Sequencing depth was assumed to be roughly uniform across donors in the presence/absence analyses, though that assumption may not hold. A later genetic analysis associated a missense DCLRE1C variant with V-gene and J-gene trimming of TCR beta chains, and an independent cohort replicated the association. Because counts were too low, 15 to 20 rarely observed V segments, including chromosome 9 orphons, were excluded from the earlier analysis of under 650 of the donors. A later analysis found that most CMV-associated TCR beta chains appeared HLA-restricted, with HLA associations seemingly driven largely by CMV exposure. A further reported finding was that TCR beta sequences accurately predicted the HLA-A and HLA-B alleles for most subjects in the first cohort. Broadly in line with IMGT annotations, most TCR beta V segments showed up in productive rearrangements about 87% or about 30% of the time in an earlier analysis of several hundred of the donors. A total of 150 or so TCR beta chains were listed by the study as associated with cytomegalovirus. The sequencing pipeline was judged likely to have produced a cluster of highly shared sequence variants as a technical artifact. Because some donors lacked HLA typing at each locus, the association tests relied only on the typed subset. In a later analysis, HLA-associated TCR beta chains were found to be more clonally expanded and to have lower generation probabilities than equally common non-associated chains. The cohort was sequenced for TCR beta chains only, and without alpha or paired-chain data the features that could be detected were limited. The authors suggested that the approach could potentially be extended to other disease states and immunological phenotypes. Some IMGT-functional V segments, including TRBV6-2 and TRBV6-3, could not be told apart with the 87-base-pair reads, so those segments were excluded. A later analysis found that TCR association rates varied across HLA loci, with DRB1 alleles showing the most associated TCRs and HLA-C alleles the fewest. Cytomegalovirus status was reported to be diagnosed by the classifier with high specificity and sensitivity in both the original and validation cohorts. A later analysis reported that several top co-occurrence clusters appeared linked to parvovirus B19, influenza, CMV and Epstein-Barr virus. When HLA alleles, especially DR and DQ, strongly co-occurred, TCR associations were difficult to assign to individual alleles. CMV serostatus was the only immune exposure information available for the cohort. In vitro tests confirmed that three of the cytomegalovirus-associated TCR beta chains recognize cytomegalovirus antigens. Across donors, most TCR sequences were observed very rarely, whereas some public TCRs were present in many individuals. Compared with the roughly 720-donor mean, donors in an Asian-associated ancestry cluster had fewer N-insertions in productive TCRs, according to a later genetic analysis. Correlated functional status among segregating V segments might be attributable to linkage disequilibrium, but an unknown experimental factor could not be ruled out. A later analysis associated 15,000 to 20,000 TCR beta sequences with specific HLA alleles at a false discovery rate of 0.05.

Recombination linked TRBV27 to TRBJ1-3; no D gene is confidently identified. The sample was PBMCs. This TCR derives from a man aged 35 to 55 in good health and CMV-seronegative. The DNA is as follows: TGTGCCAGCAGTTTGAGACACTCTGGAAACACCATATATTTT. This yields the protein CASSLRHSGNTIYF.